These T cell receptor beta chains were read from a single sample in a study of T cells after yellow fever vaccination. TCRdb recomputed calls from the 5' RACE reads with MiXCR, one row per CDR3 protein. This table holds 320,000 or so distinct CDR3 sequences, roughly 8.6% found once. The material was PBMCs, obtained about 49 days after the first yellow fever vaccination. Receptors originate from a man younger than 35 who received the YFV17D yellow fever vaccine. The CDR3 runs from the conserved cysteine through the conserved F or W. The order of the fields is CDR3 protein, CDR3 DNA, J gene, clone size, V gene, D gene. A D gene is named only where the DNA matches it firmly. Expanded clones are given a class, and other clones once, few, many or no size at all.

CSATSGGANEQFF	TGCAGTGCCACTAGCGGGGGGGCCAATGAGCAGTTCTTC	TRBJ2-1	few	TRBV20-1	TRBD2
CASSRTGWDERTPLHF	TGTGCCAGCAGTAGAACAGGGTGGGACGAGCGAACACCCCTCCACTTT	TRBJ1-6	few	TRBV6-1	NA
CASTLHPEETQYF	TGTGCCAGCACCCTCCACCCCGAAGAGACCCAGTACTTC	TRBJ2-5	few	TRBV6-1	NA
CASSSQGMRTPLHF	TGTGCCAGCAGCTCCCAGGGAATGAGGACACCCCTCCACTTT	TRBJ1-6	many	TRBV5-4	NA
CASSTSGDYNEQFF	TGTGCCAGCAGTACTAGCGGGGACTACAATGAGCAGTTCTTC	TRBJ2-1	few	TRBV12-3/TRBV12-4	TRBD2
CASSLSLGGPNTEAFF	TGTGCCAGCTCACTCTCTTTGGGGGGCCCGAACACTGAAGCTTTCTTT	TRBJ1-1	NA	TRBV18	NA
CASSPQGAIYEQYF	TGTGCCAGCTCACCACAGGGGGCTATATACGAGCAGTACTTC	TRBJ2-7	NA	TRBV18	TRBD1
CASSLERGWNEQFF	TGTGCCAGCAGCCTGGAGCGGGGGTGGAATGAGCAGTTCTTC	TRBJ2-1	many	TRBV27	TRBD2
CASSLVFRGQGFLGSLDTQYF	TGTGCCAGCAGCTTAGTATTTCGGGGACAGGGCTTTTTAGGTTCGTTGGATACGCAGTATTTT	TRBJ2-3	NA	TRBV11-2	TRBD1
CSARLRVADTEAFF	TGCAGTGCTAGACTCCGGGTGGCGGACACTGAAGCTTTCTTT	TRBJ1-1	few	TRBV20-1	NA
CASSGGTQYF	TGTGCCAGCAGCGGAGGGACCCAGTACTTC	TRBJ2-5	few	TRBV7-2	NA
CATSRPGRPGSQPQHF	TGTGCCACCAGCAGACCCGGGCGACCAGGGAGTCAGCCCCAGCATTTT	TRBJ1-5	NA	TRBV15	NA
CASSMQGPSQPQHF	TGTGCCAGTAGTATGCAGGGCCCGAGTCAGCCCCAGCATTTT	TRBJ1-5	NA	TRBV19	NA
CASSPGPGGEEQYF	TGCGCCAGCAGCCCTGGACCCGGAGGGGAGGAGCAGTACTTC	TRBJ2-7	few	TRBV4-3	NA
CSASPRRLGTDTQYF	TGCAGTGCTAGTCCCCGACGACTCGGAACAGATACGCAGTATTTT	TRBJ2-3	NA	TRBV20-1	NA
CASRDSSIYEQYF	TGTGCCAGCCGGGACTCGTCGATCTACGAGCAGTACTTC	TRBJ2-7	few	TRBV6-5	NA
CASTLRWAGSTDTQYF	TGTGCCAGCACCTTGAGGTGGGCAGGGAGCACAGATACGCAGTATTTT	TRBJ2-3	NA	TRBV27	NA
CASSKPNEKLFF	TGTGCCAGCTCAAAACCGAATGAAAAACTGTTTTTT	TRBJ1-4	few	TRBV18	NA
CASSLGPRVSMARNTEAFF	TGTGCCAGCAGTTTAGGCCCCAGGGTGTCTATGGCTCGGAACACTGAAGCTTTCTTT	TRBJ1-1	many	TRBV12-3/TRBV12-4	NA
CASSLMLADTDTQYF	TGTGCCAGCAGTTTAATGCTAGCGGATACAGATACGCAGTATTTT	TRBJ2-3	NA	TRBV12-3/TRBV12-4	TRBD2
CASSQGRWAGGYTF	TGTGCCAGCAGCCAAGGCCGGTGGGCTGGGGGCTACACCTTC	TRBJ1-2	NA	TRBV3-1	NA
CASSLSERNTIYF	TGTGCCAGCAGCCTTTCCGAGAGGAACACCATATATTTT	TRBJ1-3	few	TRBV11-1	NA
CASNLLAGGASSTDTQYF	TGTGCCAGCAACCTACTAGCGGGGGGCGCCTCTAGCACAGATACGCAGTATTTT	TRBJ2-3	few	TRBV6-1	TRBD2
CASSYGGQGGSYEQYF	TGTGCCAGCAGTTACGGCGGACAGGGGGGCTCCTACGAGCAGTACTTC	TRBJ2-7	many	TRBV6-5	TRBD1
CASSEWKNTEAFF	TGTGCCAGCAGTGAATGGAAGAACACTGAAGCTTTCTTT	TRBJ1-1	NA	TRBV25-1	NA
CSAGDSSSEAFF	TGCAGTGCTGGGGACAGTTCTTCTGAAGCTTTCTTT	TRBJ1-1	many	TRBV20-1	TRBD1
CASSLDGQANEQYF	TGTGCCAGCAGCCTCGATGGGCAGGCCAACGAGCAGTACTTC	TRBJ2-7	many	TRBV7-9	NA
CASSYSKQQNIQYF	TGTGCCAGCAGTTACTCGAAACAGCAAAACATTCAGTACTTC	TRBJ2-4	once	TRBV6-5	NA
CASSIPGQPTGELFF	TGTGCCAGCAGCATCCCGGGACAGCCCACCGGGGAGCTGTTTTTT	TRBJ2-2	medium-sized	TRBV7-9	TRBD1
CANTRTGRREAFF	TGTGCCAATACCCGGACAGGGAGACGGGAAGCTTTCTTT	TRBJ1-1	few	TRBV2	TRBD1
CASSLGAALEQFF	TGTGCCAGCAGCTTAGGGGCCGCCCTTGAGCAGTTCTTC	TRBJ2-1	NA	TRBV13	NA
CASSSDRRAEAFF	TGTGCCAGCAGCTCCGACAGGAGGGCTGAAGCTTTCTTT	TRBJ1-1	many	TRBV7-2	NA
CASIGGYTEAFF	TGTGCCAGCATCGGGGGGTACACTGAAGCTTTCTTT	TRBJ1-1	many	TRBV6-6	NA
CASSLNTGGVTGELFF	TGTGCCAGCAGCTTAAATACAGGGGGCGTCACCGGGGAGCTGTTTTTT	TRBJ2-2	NA	TRBV7-3	TRBD1
CASSLTGGSWGYTF	TGTGCCAGCAGTCTGACAGGGGGCAGCTGGGGCTACACCTTC	TRBJ1-2	many	TRBV12-3/TRBV12-4	TRBD1
CAISESPQGVLKNSNQPQHF	TGTGCCATCAGTGAGTCCCCACAGGGGGTACTAAAGAATAGCAATCAGCCCCAGCATTTT	TRBJ1-5	few	TRBV10-3	TRBD1
CASSPGQQDNSPLHF	TGTGCCAGCTCACCCGGCCAACAGGATAATTCACCCCTCCACTTT	TRBJ1-6	many	TRBV18	NA
CAWSLTANYGYTF	TGTGCCTGGAGTCTAACAGCCAACTATGGCTACACCTTC	TRBJ1-2	few	TRBV30	NA
CASSQDPLGVGLAWGRETQYF	TGTGCCAGCAGCCAGGACCCTTTGGGGGTGGGACTAGCGTGGGGGAGAGAGACCCAGTACTTC	TRBJ2-5	few	TRBV3-1	TRBD2
CAGSDPNEQFF	TGTGCCGGCTCCGACCCAAATGAGCAGTTCTTC	TRBJ2-1	NA	TRBV5-5	NA
CVSSYSAQGPRAKNIQYF	TGTGTCAGCAGTTACTCGGCACAGGGCCCGCGAGCCAAAAACATTCAGTACTTC	TRBJ2-4	NA	TRBV6-2/TRBV6-3	NA
CAASGGANQPQHF	TGTGCCGCCTCTGGGGGGGCCAATCAGCCCCAGCATTTT	TRBJ1-5	NA	TRBV30	NA
CASREGTGLGYTF	TGTGCCAGCAGGGAAGGGACAGGGCTCGGCTACACCTTC	TRBJ1-2	few	TRBV6-1	TRBD1
CASSGGRVRDEQFF	TGTGCCAGCAGTGGTGGGAGGGTCCGGGATGAGCAGTTCTTC	TRBJ2-1	many	TRBV2	TRBD2
CASSPRIQEIQYF	TGCGCCAGCAGCCCCCGGATACAAGAGATCCAGTACTTC	TRBJ2-5	NA	TRBV5-1	NA
CSATRGQGNLEQFF	TGCAGTGCTACGAGGGGACAGGGTAATTTGGAGCAGTTCTTC	TRBJ2-1	once	TRBV20-1	TRBD1
CASSRAAKNIQYF	TGTGCCAGCAGTCGGGCAGCCAAAAACATTCAGTACTTC	TRBJ2-4	NA	TRBV12-3/TRBV12-4	NA
CASSYGQGDNDSPLHF	TGTGCCAGCAGTTACGGCCAGGGAGATAATGATTCACCCCTCCACTTT	TRBJ1-6	few	TRBV6-5	NA
CASSLGDRLQPQHF	TGTGCCAGCAGCTTAGGGGACAGGTTACAGCCCCAGCATTTT	TRBJ1-5	NA	TRBV7-3	TRBD1
CASLYRIRVEETQYF	TGTGCCAGCCTTTATCGTATTAGGGTTGAAGAGACCCAGTACTTC	TRBJ2-5	many	TRBV6-1	NA
CASRTPGQQFF	TGTGCCAGCAGAACACCCGGGCAGCAGTTCTTC	TRBJ2-1	NA	TRBV6-5	NA